This T cell receptor beta chain was found in a study of T cells in Graves' hyperthyroidism and ophthalmopathy. The CDR3 regions of TCR beta were amplified from RNA transcripts. The HTBI primer set served for first-round RT-PCR of the TCR CDR3. A single record per CDR3 protein comes from TCRdb applying MiXCR to the multiplex PCR reads. The table lists about 770,000 distinct CDR3 sequences, 18% of them singletons. The PBMCs were sourced from fresh peripheral blood (about 10 ml). The length of the CDR3 is 15 residues. Germline V gene sequence: CDR1 SGHNT, CDR2 YENEEA. After removal of 0 bases from V and 6 bases from J, the junction contained 4 bases not matched to a gene.

The rearrangement joins TRBV11-3 to TRBJ1-4; 7 nucleotides line up with TRBD1. The sequence was collected from a woman in her forties or fifties with Graves' hyperthyroidism that later progressed to Graves' ophthalmopathy. Sequencing used blood. CDR3 protein: CASSLETGLYEKLFF. The CDR3 DNA follows: TGTGCCAGCAGCTTAGAGACAGGGTTGTATGAAAAACTGTTTTTT.